The 21 T cell receptor beta chains below were found in one sample sequenced in a study of OX40 agonist ivuxolimab in advanced cancers. Only in-frame clones appear in the TCRdb table, and some are missing; sequencing was by immunoSEQ multiplex PCR. In the table there are 40,000 to 50,000 clones, about 86% of which are singletons. The sequences come from CD4+ or CD8+ T cells sorted from blood, collected in a trial of the OX40 agonist ivuxolimab. The source of these receptors is an adult with an advanced solid tumor such as melanoma, head and neck, liver or kidney cancer.

This clone was observed a handful of times. The chain employs TRBV7-8 and TRBJ1-5; unclear D gene. V dropped 3 bases and J dropped 5 bases, with 11 bases sitting between them. Germline V lookup: CDR1 SGHVS, CDR2 FQNEAQ. The CDR3 spans 14 residues. DNA of the CDR3: TGTGCCAGCAGCTTTATGACACTTGATCAGCCCCAGCATTTT. Its protein is CASSFMTLDQPQHF.

V and J are TRBV7-9 and TRBJ2-2, with 7 bases aligning to TRBD1. This CDR3 region has 14 residues. CDR1 and CDR2 from the germline V gene are SEHNR and FQNEAQ (reference sequence). With 2 bases clipped from V and 7 bases from J, the junction kept 4 bases outside the gene matches. For the CDR3, the DNA is TGTGCCAGCAGCTTAACAGGGGTTGGCGGGGAGCTGTTTTTT. Translation: CASSLTGVGGELFF.

The chain is built from TRBV7-2 and TRBJ2-2; D tentatively fits TRBD1 or TRBD2 (5 bases each). This CDR3 has 16 residues. Germline CDR1 SGHTA, CDR2 FQGNSA. V lost 5 bases to trimming and J lost 2 bases, with 15 bases between them. The CDR3 coding sequence is TGTGCCAGCAGCCCCTCCGGGACCACTAACACCGGGGAGCTGTTTTTT. Translated, it gives CASSPSGTTNTGELFF. Full variable domain (rest looked up from reference TRBV7-2 and TRBJ2-2): GAGVSQSPSNKVTEKGKDVELRCDPISGHTALYWYRQSLGQGLEFLIYFQGNSAPDKSGLPSDRFSAERTGGSVSTLTIQRTQQEDSAVYLCASSPSGTTNTGELFFGEGSRLTVL.

The DNA for the CDR3 is TGTGCCAGCAGCCCAGGAGGGAAGGGGGAGCAGTTCTTC. This translates into CASSPGGKGEQFF. The V call is TRBV11-2, the J call TRBJ2-1, with D tentatively TRBD2 (6 bases). Germline V gene lookup returns CDR1 SGHAT and CDR2 FQNNGV. The V and J ends lost 5 bases and 10 bases respectively, with 15 bases between them. The CDR3 is made up of 13 amino acids.

The gene calls are TRBV7-8 and TRBJ2-3; D unresolved. CDR1 is SGHVS, CDR2 FQNEAQ, per germline. The CDR3 has 11 amino acids. The V gene lost 5 bases and the J gene lost 2 bases, with 2 bases spanning the gap. Here the CDR3 DNA reads TGTGCCAGCAGCGTCACAGATACGCAGTATTTT. It is translated as CASSVTDTQYF. The variable domain in full, with the rest retrieved from reference TRBV7-8 and TRBJ2-3, is GAGVSQSPRYKVAKRGQDVALRCDPISGHVSLFWYQQALGQGPEFLTYFQNEAQLDKSGLPSDRFFAERPEGSVSTLKIQRTQQEDSAVYLCASSVTDTQYFGPGTRLTVL.

The chain couples TRBV5-6 to TRBJ2-7; D call uncertain. Germline values: CDR1 SGHDT, CDR2 YYEEEE. The CDR3 has 11 residues. V dropped 0 bases and J dropped 5 bases, with 3 bases sitting between them. CDR3 region: CASSLGDEQYF. CDR3 sequence (DNA): TGTGCCAGCAGCTTGGGGGACGAGCAGTACTTC.

The chain is built from TRBV18 and TRBJ2-3, with 10 bases that match TRBD2. From germline, CDR1 is KGHSH and CDR2 LQKENI. The V segment lost 3 bases and the J segment 1 base; nucleotides outside the gene matches: 1. The CDR3 totals 15 residues. The CDR3 DNA reads as TGTGCCAGCTCACCTAGCGGGGGGCGCACAGATACGCAGTATTTT. Translating gives CASSPSGGRTDTQYF.

The gene calls are TRBV28 and TRBJ2-1; the match to TRBD1 covers 9 bases. From germline, CDR1 is MDHEN and CDR2 SYDVKM. CDR3 length: 15 residues. V gave up 4 bases and J gave up 4 bases; unmatched junction bases: 5. The CDR3: CASSSGTGQYNEQFF. CDR3 coding DNA: TGTGCCAGCAGTTCCGGGACAGGGCAGTACAATGAGCAGTTCTTC.

The V gene is TRBV18, the J gene TRBJ1-2, with 9 bases that match TRBD1. This CDR3 spans 17 amino acids. The V segment lost 3 bases and the J segment 3 bases; nucleotides outside the gene matches: 11. Germline V gene sequence: CDR1 KGHSH, CDR2 LQKENI. CDR3 DNA sequence: TGTGCCAGCTCACCCCCACGCCCGGGACAGGGTGACTATGGCTACACCTTC. Translating gives CASSPPRPGQGDYGYTF.

This clone was observed a single time. The J gene is TRBJ2-1, the V gene TRBV2, with D possibly being TRBD1 (6 bases). This CDR3 spans 14 amino acids. CDR1 is SNHLY, CDR2 FYNNEI, per germline. V was pared by 5 bases and J by 8 bases, with 16 bases between. The CDR3 loop is CASSTGRRFDEQFF. The CDR3 DNA is TGTGCCAGCAGTACAGGGCGGCGGTTTGATGAGCAGTTCTTC.

The V call is TRBV10-3, the J call TRBJ2-3; 7 bases line up with TRBD1. The CDR3 runs 12 residues. Germline lookup yields CDR1 ENHRY and CDR2 SYGVKD. Germline trimming cut 11 bases from V and 5 bases from J; bases unmatched to any gene: 7. The CDR3 sequence: CAAEGAEDTQYF. CDR3 coding DNA: TGTGCCGCAGAGGGGGCTGAAGATACGCAGTATTTT.

This clone was seen once. The V gene is TRBV11-2, the J gene TRBJ1-1; possible D gene TRBD1, 5 bases. The CDR3 consists of 14 residues. Germline CDR1 reads SGHAT; CDR2 reads FQNNGV. The V gene lost 5 bases and the J gene lost 4 bases, with 14 bases spanning the gap. The CDR3 coding sequence is TGTGCCAGCAGCCGGGACCGGGGAACCACTGAAGCTTTCTTT. Amino acid sequence: CASSRDRGTTEAFF.

V is TRBV2 and J is TRBJ1-1, with D tentatively TRBD1 (5 bases). Trimming removed 7 bases from V and 4 bases from J, with 16 bases in between. The CDR3 has 14 residues. The V gene's germline CDR1 is SNHLY and CDR2 FYNNEI. Here the CDR3 DNA reads TGTGCCAGCACTATCGGAGGGACGAGCACTGAAGCTTTCTTT. Translation gives CASTIGGTSTEAFF.

Concerning this clone: Other DNA sequences within the sample encode an identical CDR3. The chain uses TRBV28 and TRBJ1-1; no firm D call. V lost 3 bases, J lost 1 base, and 6 bases lay in between. Germline CDR1 is MDHEN and CDR2 is SYDVKM. The CDR3 has 13 amino acids. CDR3 in amino acids: CASSLGGNTEAFF. As DNA, the CDR3 is TGTGCCAGCAGTTTGGGAGGGAACACTGAAGCTTTCTTT.

A single count supports this clone. The V and J genes are TRBV5-1 and TRBJ2-1; 7 nucleotides align to TRBD2. CDR1 is SGHRS and CDR2 is YFSETQ in the germline V gene. Trimming took 4 bases from V and 10 from J; bases not matched to a gene: 5. This CDR3 spans 12 amino acids. Written as DNA, the CDR3 is TGCGCCAGCAGCCCGCAGGGAGGGGAGCAGTTCTTC. This sequence encodes CASSPQGGEQFF.

This clone has just one count. The gene calls are TRBV6-5 and TRBJ1-1; D might be TRBD1 (5 bases). V was trimmed by 5 bases and J by 6 bases, leaving 13 bases between them. This CDR3 contains 13 residues. The germline CDR1 and CDR2 sequences are MNHEY and SVGAGI. The CDR3 DNA follows: TGTGCCAGCAGTCGGGGGGTGGGTGCTGAAGCTTTCTTT. This codes for CASSRGVGAEAFF.

V gene TRBV20-1 combines with J gene TRBJ2-5; no reliable D call. Trimming removed 3 bases from V and 5 bases from J, with 7 bases in between. This CDR3 has 11 residues. Germline CDR1 reads DFQATT; CDR2 reads SNEGSKA (reference sequence). CDR3 loop: CSASSTETQYF. CDR3 bases: TGCAGTGCTAGCTCCACCGAGACCCAGTACTTC.

The chain combines TRBV7-9 with TRBJ1-1, with TRBD1 identical over 8 bases. The CDR3 has 15 amino acids. V trimming: 3 bases; J trimming: 0 bases; junction bases outside the gene matches: 3. Germline loops: CDR1 SEHNR, CDR2 FQNEAQ (reference sequence). CDR3 sequence: CASSFSGQVNTEAFF. The CDR3, as DNA: TGTGCCAGCAGCTTCTCGGGACAGGTGAACACTGAAGCTTTCTTT.

This chain joins TRBV7-6 and TRBJ1-5; D is uncertain. Trimming removed 1 base at V and 3 bases at J, with 4 bases between. The CDR3 sequence is 13 residues long. The germline V gene encodes CDR1 SGHVS and CDR2 FNYEAQ. As DNA, the CDR3 is TGTGCCAGCAGCTTAGGTGCCAATCAGCCCCAGCATTTT. Residues: CASSLGANQPQHF.

The CDR3 nucleotides read TGTGCTAGTGGTTTGGGACTAGCGGGAGTCTATGAGCAGTTCTTC. It yields the protein CASGLGLAGVYEQFF. V and J are TRBV12-5 and TRBJ2-1; 12 nucleotides align to TRBD2. The CDR3 has 15 residues. Looked up from germline, CDR1 is LGHNT and CDR2 is FRNRAP. With V trimmed by 1 base and J by 8 bases, 3 bases remained unmatched. Combining the CDR3 with reference TRBV12-5 and TRBJ2-1 gives the whole variable domain DARVTQTPRHKVTEMGQEVTMRCQPILGHNTVFWYRQTMMQGLELLAYFRNRAPLDDSGMPKDRFSAEMPDATLATLKIQPSEPRDSAVYFCASGLGLAGVYEQFFGPGTRLTVL.

The V call is TRBV7-8, the J call TRBJ1-2; 10 positions agree with TRBD1. V was clipped by 2 bases and J by 6 bases; unmatched bases: 3. Looked up from germline, CDR1 is SGHVS and CDR2 is FQNEAQ. CDR3 length equals 14 residues. The CDR3 loop is CASSLLGQGHGYTF. In DNA form, the CDR3 reads TGTGCCAGCAGCTTATTGGGACAGGGGCATGGCTACACCTTC. Looking up the rest from reference TRBV7-8 and TRBJ1-2 gives the full variable domain: GAGVSQSPRYKVAKRGQDVALRCDPISGHVSLFWYQQALGQGPEFLTYFQNEAQLDKSGLPSDRFFAERPEGSVSTLKIQRTQQEDSAVYLCASSLLGQGHGYTFGSGTRLTVV.